Below are 6 T cell receptor beta chains sequenced from a single sample in a study of OX40 agonist ivuxolimab in advanced cancers. The library was obtained by the immunoSEQ multiplex PCR assay. Entries here come from immuneACCESS through TCRdb and include only in-frame sequences with V and J called. Some clones fail to appear in such tables; in the studies checked, an unresolved V gene covers under half of the shortfall, and the cause of the remainder is unknown. Counted in this sample were roughly 61,000 clones; around 89% of them appeared once. The ten top clones hold 1.5% to 2% of the sample. The sample consisted of CD4+ or CD8+ T cells sorted from blood, taken in a trial of the OX40 agonist ivuxolimab. The receptors come from an adult with an advanced solid tumor such as melanoma, head and neck, liver or kidney cancer.

The V gene is TRBV6-6, the J gene TRBJ2-1, with 8 bases that match TRBD2. The junction had 5 bases not matched to a gene; V was cut back by 5 bases and J by 2 bases. This CDR3 has 15 amino acids. Per germline, CDR1 MNHNY and CDR2 SVGAGI (reference sequence). The CDR3 DNA follows: TGTGCCAGCAGTCCGACTAGCGCCGCCTACAATGAGCAGTTCTTC. Protein: CASSPTSAAYNEQFF.

This chain uses TRBV5-6 with TRBJ2-1, with a possible D match to TRBD1 (5 bases). The CDR3 runs 16 residues. Germline-derived CDR1 and CDR2 are SGHDT and YYEEEE. Trimming pared 4 bases from V and 0 bases from J, leaving 14 bases between. The DNA of the CDR3 is TGTGCCAGCAGCCCCCTTGACAGTAGCTCCTACAATGAGCAGTTCTTC. Translation: CASSPLDSSSYNEQFF.

The CDR3 protein is CASSFYDARDSEQYF. The CDR3 bases are TGTGCCAGCAGCTTCTATGACGCCCGGGACTCCGAGCAGTACTTC. V is TRBV11-2 and J is TRBJ2-7; D perhaps matches TRBD2 (6 bases). This CDR3 is built from 15 residues. In germline, CDR1 is SGHAT, CDR2 FQNNGV. V was trimmed by 3 bases and J by 6 bases, leaving 18 bases between them. Filled out from reference TRBV11-2 and TRBJ2-7, the complete variable domain reads EAGVAQSPRYKIIEKRQSVAFWCNPISGHATLYWYQQILGQGPKLLIQFQNNGVVDDSQLPKDRFSAERLKGVDSTLKIQPAKLEDSAVYLCASSFYDARDSEQYFGPGTRLTVT.

The chain uses TRBV7-2 and TRBJ2-7; D is perhaps TRBD1 (5 bases). The CDR3 has 13 amino acids. V lost 5 bases, J lost 4 bases, and 12 bases lay in between. The germline gives CDR1 SGHTA, CDR2 FQGNSA. The CDR3 nucleotides are TGTGCCAGCAGCGTGAACAGGTTATACGAGCAGTACTTC. Its translation is CASSVNRLYEQYF. Full variable domain (remainder filled in from reference TRBV7-2 and TRBJ2-7): GAGVSQSPSNKVTEKGKDVELRCDPISGHTALYWYRQSLGQGLEFLIYFQGNSAPDKSGLPSDRFSAERTGGSVSTLTIQRTQQEDSAVYLCASSVNRLYEQYFGPGTRLTVT.

V gene TRBV7-9 combines with J gene TRBJ2-2; 9 bases are a match to TRBD1. This CDR3 is 15 amino acids long. The J segment lost 5 bases and the V segment lost 3 bases, leaving 4 bases of the junction unmatched. The germline V gene encodes CDR1 SEHNR and CDR2 FQNEAQ (reference sequence). CDR3 sequence (DNA): TGTGCCAGCAGCTTTGGGACAGGGAGGACCGGGGAGCTGTTTTTT. Its protein is CASSFGTGRTGELFF.

J is TRBJ2-2 and V is TRBV5-1, with TRBD1 as a possible D gene (5 bases). V lost 1 base to trimming and J lost 2 bases, with 9 bases between them. Germline values: CDR1 SGHRS, CDR2 YFSETQ. The CDR3 is 15 residues long. The CDR3, as DNA: TGCGCCAGCAGCTTGAGCAGGGATAACACCGGGGAGCTGTTTTTT. Translated: CASSLSRDNTGELFF.